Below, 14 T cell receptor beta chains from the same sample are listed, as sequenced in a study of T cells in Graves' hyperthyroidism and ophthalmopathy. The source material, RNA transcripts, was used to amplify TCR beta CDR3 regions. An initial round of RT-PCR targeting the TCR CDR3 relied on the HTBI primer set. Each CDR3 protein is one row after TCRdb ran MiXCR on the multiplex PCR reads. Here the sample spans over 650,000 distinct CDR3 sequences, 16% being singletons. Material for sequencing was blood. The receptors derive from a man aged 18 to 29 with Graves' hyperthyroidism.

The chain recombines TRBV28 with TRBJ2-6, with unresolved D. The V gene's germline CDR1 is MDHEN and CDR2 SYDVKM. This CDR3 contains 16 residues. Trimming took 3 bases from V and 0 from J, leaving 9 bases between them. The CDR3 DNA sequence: TGTGCCAGCAGTTTGTCCGGGTTCTCTGGGGCCAACGTCCTGACTTTC. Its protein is CASSLSGFSGANVLTF. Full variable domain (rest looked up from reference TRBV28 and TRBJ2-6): DVKVTQSSRYLVKRTGEKVFLECVQDMDHENMFWYRQDPGLGLRLIYFSYDVKMKEKGDIPEGYSVSREKKERFSLILESASTNQTSMYLCASSLSGFSGANVLTFGAGSRLTVL.

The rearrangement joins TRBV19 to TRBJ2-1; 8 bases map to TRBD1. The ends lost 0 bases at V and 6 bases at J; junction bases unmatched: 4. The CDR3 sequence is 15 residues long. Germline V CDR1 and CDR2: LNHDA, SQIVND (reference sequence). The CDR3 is CASSIDGRGPNEQFF. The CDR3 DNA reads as TGTGCCAGTAGTATAGATGGCAGGGGGCCCAATGAGCAGTTCTTC.

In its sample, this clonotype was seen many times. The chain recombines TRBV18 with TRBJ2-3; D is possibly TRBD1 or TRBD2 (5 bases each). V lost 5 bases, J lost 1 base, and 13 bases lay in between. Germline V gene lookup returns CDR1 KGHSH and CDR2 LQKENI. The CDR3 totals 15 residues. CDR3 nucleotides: TGTGCCAGCTCAACGTCGGGGCCTCGCACAGATACGCAGTATTTT. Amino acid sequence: CASSTSGPRTDTQYF.

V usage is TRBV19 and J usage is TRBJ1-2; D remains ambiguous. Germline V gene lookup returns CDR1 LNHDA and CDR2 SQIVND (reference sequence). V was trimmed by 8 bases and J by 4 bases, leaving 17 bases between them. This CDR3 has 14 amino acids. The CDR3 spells CASALTATVYGYTF. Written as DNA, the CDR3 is TGTGCCAGTGCCCTGACCGCCACTGTCTATGGCTACACCTTC. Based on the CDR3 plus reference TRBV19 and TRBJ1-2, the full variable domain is DGGITQSPKYLFRKEGQNVTLSCEQNLNHDAMYWYRQDPGQGLRLIYYSQIVNDFQKGDIAEGYSVSREKKESFPLTVTSAQKNPTAFYLCASALTATVYGYTFGSGTRLTVV.

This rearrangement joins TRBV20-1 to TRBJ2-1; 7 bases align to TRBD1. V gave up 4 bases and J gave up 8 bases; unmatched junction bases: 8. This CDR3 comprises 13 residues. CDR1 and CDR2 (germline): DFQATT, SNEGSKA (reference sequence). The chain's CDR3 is CSATTGIGDEQFF. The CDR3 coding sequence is TGCAGTGCTACGACAGGGATAGGCGATGAGCAGTTCTTC.

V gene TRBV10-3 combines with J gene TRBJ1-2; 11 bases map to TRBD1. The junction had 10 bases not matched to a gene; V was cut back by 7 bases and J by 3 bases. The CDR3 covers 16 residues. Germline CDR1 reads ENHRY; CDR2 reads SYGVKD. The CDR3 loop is CAITTRDRGSDYGYTF. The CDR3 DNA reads TGTGCCATCACCACACGGGACAGGGGGTCTGACTATGGCTACACCTTC.

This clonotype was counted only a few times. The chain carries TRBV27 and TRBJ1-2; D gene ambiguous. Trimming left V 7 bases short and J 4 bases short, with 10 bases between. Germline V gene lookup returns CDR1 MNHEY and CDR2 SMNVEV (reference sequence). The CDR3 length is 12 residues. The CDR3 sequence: CASNTSFYGYTF. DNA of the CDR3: TGTGCCAGCAACACATCCTTCTATGGCTACACCTTC.

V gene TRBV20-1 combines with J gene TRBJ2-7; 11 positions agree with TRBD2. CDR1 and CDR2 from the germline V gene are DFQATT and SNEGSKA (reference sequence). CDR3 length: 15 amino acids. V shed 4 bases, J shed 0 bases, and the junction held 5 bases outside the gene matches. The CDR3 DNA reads TGCAGTGCTACCCTAGCGGGAGGTTCCTCCTACGAGCAGTACTTC. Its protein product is CSATLAGGSSYEQYF.

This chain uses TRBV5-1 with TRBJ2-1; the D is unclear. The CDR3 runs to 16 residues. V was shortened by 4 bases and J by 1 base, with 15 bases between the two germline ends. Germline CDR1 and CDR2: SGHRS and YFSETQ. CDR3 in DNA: TGCGCCAGCAGCCCGACCCCCGCGGATTCCTACAATGAGCAGTTCTTC. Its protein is CASSPTPADSYNEQFF.

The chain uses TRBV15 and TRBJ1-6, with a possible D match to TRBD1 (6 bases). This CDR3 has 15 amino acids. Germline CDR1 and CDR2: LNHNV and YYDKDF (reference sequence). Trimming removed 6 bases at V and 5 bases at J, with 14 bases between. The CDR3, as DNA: TGTGCCACCAGTTTGGACAGAAGGAATAATTCACCCCTCCACTTT. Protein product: CATSLDRRNNSPLHF.

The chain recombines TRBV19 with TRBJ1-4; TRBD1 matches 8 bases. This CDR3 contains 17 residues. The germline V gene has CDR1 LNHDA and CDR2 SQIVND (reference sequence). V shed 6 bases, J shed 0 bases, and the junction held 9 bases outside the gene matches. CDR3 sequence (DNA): TGTGCCAGTAGCTACGGGACAGGACGCCCAACTAATGAAAAACTGTTTTTT. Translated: CASSYGTGRPTNEKLFF.

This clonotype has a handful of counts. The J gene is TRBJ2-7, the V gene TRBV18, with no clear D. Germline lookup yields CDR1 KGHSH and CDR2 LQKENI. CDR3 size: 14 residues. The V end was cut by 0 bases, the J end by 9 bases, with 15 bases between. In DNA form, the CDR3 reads TGTGCCAGCTCACCACCGAAGGGTCTCGACGGGCAGTACTTC. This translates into CASSPPKGLDGQYF.

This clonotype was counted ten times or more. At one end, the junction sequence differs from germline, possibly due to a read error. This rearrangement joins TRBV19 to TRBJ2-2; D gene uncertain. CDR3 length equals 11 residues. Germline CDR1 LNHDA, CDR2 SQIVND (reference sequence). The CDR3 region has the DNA TGTGCCAGCAGTAACACCGGGGAGCTGTTTTTT. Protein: CASSNTGELFF. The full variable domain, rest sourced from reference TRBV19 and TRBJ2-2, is DGGITQSPKYLFRKEGQNVTLSCEQNLNHDAMYWYRQDPGQGLRLIYYSQIVNDFQKGDIAEGYSVSREKKESFPLTVTSAQKNPTAFYLCASSNTGELFFGEGSRLTVL.

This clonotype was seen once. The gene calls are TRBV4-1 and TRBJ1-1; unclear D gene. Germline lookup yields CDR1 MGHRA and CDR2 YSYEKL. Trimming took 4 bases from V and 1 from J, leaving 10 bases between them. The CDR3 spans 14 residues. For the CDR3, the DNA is TGCGCCAGCAGCCCGCTGGACGGGAACACTGAAGCTTTCTTT. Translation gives CASSPLDGNTEAFF.